This entry describes one TCR beta chain. What it binds is unknown. The germline V and J ends were trimmed by 3 bases and 2 bases, with 12 bases remaining between them. This CDR3 has 14 amino acids. The germline V gene has CDR1 SGHDT and CDR2 YYEEEE. The RNA, about 0.45 to 1 ug, was put through reverse transcription using random hexamers. The immunoSEQ assay covered 54 Vbeta and 13 Jbeta segments for CDR3. TCRdb called the immunoSEQ multiplex PCR reads again in MiXCR, with one record for every CDR3 protein. This sample has about 150,000 distinct CDR3 sequences; 90% to 95% occur once, and the top ten carry 0.2% to 0.25%. These data are taken from a study of CD8 T cells in Susac syndrome. The multiple sclerosis controls were treatment-naive patients affected by stable or active relapsing-remitting disease. TEMRA cells were FACS-enriched, unlike CD8+ and CD4+ T cells, which were negatively isolated. Study-level findings and limits: The authors acknowledged that the study's TCR sequencing and HLA analysis involved relatively few individuals.

The TCR originated in a human donor with multiple sclerosis. Sequencing was performed on CD8+ T cells from PBMCs. The chain carries TRBV5-6 and TRBJ2-7, with a tentative D call TRBD2 (7 bases). The DNA for the CDR3 is TGTGCCAGCAGCTCGGGGGGACATACCTACGAGCAGTACTTC. It translates to CASSSGGHTYEQYF.